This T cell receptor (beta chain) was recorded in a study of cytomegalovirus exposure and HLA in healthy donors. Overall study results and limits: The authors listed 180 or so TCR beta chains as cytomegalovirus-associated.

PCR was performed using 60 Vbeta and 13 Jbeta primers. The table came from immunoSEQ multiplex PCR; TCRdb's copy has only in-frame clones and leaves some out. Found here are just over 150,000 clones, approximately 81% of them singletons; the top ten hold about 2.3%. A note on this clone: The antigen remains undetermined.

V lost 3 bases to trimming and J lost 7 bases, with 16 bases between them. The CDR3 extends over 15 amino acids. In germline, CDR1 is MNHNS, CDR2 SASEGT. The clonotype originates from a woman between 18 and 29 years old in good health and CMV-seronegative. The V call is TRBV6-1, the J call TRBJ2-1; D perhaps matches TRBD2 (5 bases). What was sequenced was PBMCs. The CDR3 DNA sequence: TGTGCCAGCAGTGATTTCGGGAATTCAGAAAATGAGCAGTTCTTC. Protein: CASSDFGNSENEQFF.